The 19 T cell receptor beta chains reported below all come from one sample, sequenced in a study of T cell changes during pregnancy in multiple sclerosis. The repertoire was sequenced with immunoSEQ multiplex PCR; TCRdb's copy has only in-frame clones and lacks some. The sample records roughly 45,000 clones, 75% to 95% being singletons. The input for sequencing was CD8+ T cells from peripheral blood mononuclear cells, taken after pregnancy. These receptors all come from a female donor with multiple sclerosis, enrolled in a pregnancy study.

The chain combines TRBV9 with TRBJ2-7; D unclear. This CDR3 spans 13 amino acids. Trimming took 1 base from V and 3 from J, leaving 8 bases between them. The germline CDR1 and CDR2 sequences are SGDLS and YYNGEE. The CDR3 spells CASSVNSGYEQYF. CDR3 nucleotides: TGTGCCAGCAGCGTAAATTCCGGCTACGAGCAGTACTTC.

CDR3 nucleotides: TGTGCCAGCAGCCAAGTGCGGGGGGAGGGAGCAGATACGCAGTATTTT. Translation: CASSQVRGEGADTQYF. The J gene is TRBJ2-3, the V gene TRBV4-2, with 8 bases fitting TRBD2. With 1 base clipped from V and 4 bases from J, the junction kept 7 bases outside the gene matches. The CDR3 consists of 16 residues. Germline assignment: CDR1 LGHNA and CDR2 YNFKEQ.

The chain couples TRBV4-2 to TRBJ1-2; D may be TRBD1 (5 bases). V was trimmed by 1 base and J by 4 bases, leaving 16 bases between them. The CDR3 consists of 16 residues. Germline loops: CDR1 LGHNA, CDR2 YNFKEQ. In DNA, the CDR3 is TGTGCCAGCAGCCAAGGGTCCGACAGACCGTTCTATGGCTACACCTTC. Encoded protein: CASSQGSDRPFYGYTF.

The chain is built from TRBV7-9 and TRBJ1-1; no firm D call. Trimming pared 5 bases from V and 0 bases from J, leaving 10 bases between. This CDR3 contains 14 residues. Looked up from germline, CDR1 is SEHNR and CDR2 is FQNEAQ (reference sequence). The CDR3 coding sequence is TGTGCCAGCAGCCCAAGAGGGCTGAACACTGAAGCTTTCTTT. It translates to CASSPRGLNTEAFF.

CDR3 DNA sequence: TGTGCCAGCAGTGACCGCCAGACAGGGGGCTATGGCTACACCTTC. Its protein product is CASSDRQTGGYGYTF. The chain recombines TRBV6-1 with TRBJ1-2; 9 nucleotides agree with TRBD1. Germline lookup yields CDR1 MNHNS and CDR2 SASEGT. The V segment lost 3 bases and the J segment 4 bases; nucleotides outside the gene matches: 6. This CDR3 contains 15 residues.

The genes are TRBV4-1 and TRBJ1-1, with TRBD1 as a possible D gene (6 bases). This CDR3 has 16 amino acids. Germline loops: CDR1 MGHRA, CDR2 YSYEKL. Trimming left V 3 bases short and J 0 bases short, with 14 bases between. This CDR3 is CASSHEGGALNTEAFF. CDR3 nucleotide sequence: TGCGCCAGCAGCCACGAGGGGGGGGCCCTGAACACTGAAGCTTTCTTT.

The table lists this clone with a few counts. The chain employs TRBV30 and TRBJ2-5, with 7 bases that match TRBD2. The CDR3 is 11 residues long. J gave up 9 bases and V 3 bases, and 4 bases lay outside the gene matches. Germline loops: CDR1 GTSNPN, CDR2 SVGIG (reference sequence). This CDR3 reads CAWSKLAPQYF. DNA of the CDR3: TGTGCCTGGAGCAAACTAGCGCCCCAGTACTTC. Complete variable domain (other parts from reference TRBV30 and TRBJ2-5): SQTIHQWPATLVQPVGSPLSLECTVEGTSNPNLYWYRQAAGRGLQLLFYSVGIGQISSEVPQNLSASRPQDRQFILSSKKLLLSDSGFYLCAWSKLAPQYFGPGTRLLVL.

J is TRBJ2-7 and V is TRBV10-3; TRBD1 matches at 11 bases. CDR1 ENHRY and CDR2 SYGVKD come from the germline V gene. The CDR3 contains 14 residues. After removal of 6 bases from V and 5 bases from J, the junction contained 6 bases not matched to a gene. CDR3 DNA: TGTGCCATCAGATCGGACAGGGGGCAAAACGAGCAGTACTTC. This encodes CAIRSDRGQNEQYF.

The V gene is TRBV27, the J gene TRBJ2-7; D not certain. Trimming pared 2 bases from V and 4 bases from J, leaving 9 bases between. This CDR3 has 13 residues. Per germline, CDR1 MNHEY and CDR2 SMNVEV (reference sequence). This chain's CDR3 is CASSLIPVYEQYF. CDR3 nucleotides: TGTGCCAGCAGTTTAATCCCGGTATACGAGCAGTACTTC.

The gene calls are TRBV7-2 and TRBJ2-3; D might be TRBD1 (5 bases). The germline V and J ends were trimmed by 5 bases and 1 base, with 16 bases remaining between them. CDR3 length: 16 residues. The germline gives CDR1 SGHTA, CDR2 FQGNSA. For the CDR3, the DNA is TGTGCCAGCAGCATCGTCAGGGTAGGGGGCACAGATACGCAGTATTTT. Protein product: CASSIVRVGGTDTQYF.

This chain links TRBV4-1 with TRBJ2-1, with TRBD2 as a possible D gene (5 bases). The CDR3 is 16 residues long. In germline, CDR1 is MGHRA, CDR2 YSYEKL. The ends were cut back, 0 bases at V and 6 bases at J, with 15 bases in the middle. The CDR3, as DNA: TGCGCCAGCAGCCAAGACCCCGACGGGGAAACCAATGAGCAGTTCTTC. It specifies CASSQDPDGETNEQFF.

V is TRBV7-9 and J is TRBJ1-2; weak D call: TRBD1 (5 bases). The CDR3 runs to 12 residues. V was trimmed by 5 bases and J by 3 bases, leaving 7 bases between them. Germline CDR1 reads SEHNR; CDR2 reads FQNEAQ (reference sequence). CDR3 sequence (DNA): TGTGCCAGCAGCCCGACAGACTATGGCTACACCTTC. It specifies CASSPTDYGYTF.

V and J are TRBV18 and TRBJ1-1; D not resolved. CDR1 KGHSH and CDR2 LQKENI come from the germline V gene. With 0 bases removed from V and 7 bases from J, the gap between germline ends came to 9 bases. CDR3 length equals 13 residues. The CDR3 loop reads CASSPPTVGEAFF. The CDR3 region has the DNA TGTGCCAGCTCACCACCCACAGTTGGTGAAGCTTTCTTT. The variable domain in full, completed from reference TRBV18 and TRBJ1-1, reads NAGVMQNPRHLVRRRGQEARLRCSPMKGHSHVYWYRQLPEEGLKFMVYLQKENIIDESGMPKERFSAEFPKEGPSILRIQQVVRGDSAAYFCASSPPTVGEAFFGQGTRLTVV.

The V call is TRBV7-6, the J call TRBJ2-7; possible D gene TRBD1, 5 bases. V was clipped by 5 bases and J by 0 bases, with 17 bases between them. This CDR3 region has 16 residues. CDR1 is SGHVS and CDR2 is FNYEAQ in the germline V gene. In DNA, the CDR3 is TGTGCCAGCAGCCCAACAGGAGCCGGTACCTCCTACGAGCAGTACTTC. Its translation is CASSPTGAGTSYEQYF.

The V call is TRBV6-4, the J call TRBJ2-3; 13 bases are a match to TRBD2. This CDR3 has 16 amino acids. V shed 3 bases and J 2 bases; nucleotides not matched to a gene: 2. Germline CDR1 reads MRHNA; CDR2 reads SNTAGT. CDR3 sequence reads: CASSELAGGPTDTQYF. The DNA for the CDR3 is TGTGCCAGCAGTGAACTAGCGGGGGGGCCCACAGATACGCAGTATTTT.

The J gene is TRBJ2-7, the V gene TRBV10-2; D perhaps matches TRBD1 (5 bases). V lost 5 bases and J 1 base, leaving 12 bases between the germline ends. CDR1 is WSHSY, CDR2 SAAADI, per germline. The CDR3 runs 14 residues. CDR3 amino acids: CASSQETVSYEQYF. CDR3 sequence (DNA): TGCGCCAGCAGTCAGGAGACAGTATCCTACGAGCAGTACTTC.

CDR3 DNA: TGTGCCAGCAGTCGACAGGCCCTGGAGACCCAGTACTTC. Protein: CASSRQALETQYF. V and J are TRBV6-5 and TRBJ2-5; a weak D match, TRBD1 (6 bases). Trimming cost V 5 bases and J 5 bases, with 12 bases left between them. The CDR3 has 13 amino acids. Looked up from germline, CDR1 is MNHEY and CDR2 is SVGAGI.

The chain links TRBV27 to TRBJ1-2; D might be TRBD1 (6 bases). The CDR3 has 14 residues. The germline V gene encodes CDR1 MNHEY and CDR2 SMNVEV (reference sequence). Trimming cost V 5 bases and J 3 bases, with 13 bases left between them. This chain's CDR3 is CASSAHRVDYGYTF. In DNA form, the CDR3 reads TGTGCCAGCAGTGCGCACAGGGTGGACTATGGCTACACCTTC.

This clone occurred a few times. The V call is TRBV10-3, the J call TRBJ1-3, with TRBD1 matching over 11 bases. This CDR3 comprises 14 residues. The junction had 4 bases not matched to a gene; V was cut back by 4 bases and J by 8 bases. CDR1 ENHRY and CDR2 SYGVKD come from the germline V gene. The CDR3 nucleotides read TGTGCCATCAGTGGGGACAGGGGGTATGACACCATATATTTT. Residues: CAISGDRGYDTIYF.